Sequencing of this TCR beta chain was carried out in a study of shared clonotypes between healthy human individuals (TCRdb year 2020). Describing the broader study: A few men and a couple of women, aged 18 to 49 years, made up the cohort. For each donor, three plates each were used for CD4 naive and CD4 memory, two plates were used for CD8 naive, and one plate was used for CD8 memory. Blood TCR repertoires of a handful of healthy adults were deeply sequenced to estimate repertoire size and the extent of clonotype sharing between individuals. To increase sequencing depth and limit assay-specific biases, TCR repertoire library preparation and sequencing were carried out by different laboratories using diverse techniques. Between about 0.9 and 10 billion PBMCs per donor were obtained by leukapheresis. Broader findings and caveats from the paper: Clonotypes shared by all four sorted-subset donors showed higher generation probabilities than non-shared clonotypes. Only blood was sampled, and tissue TCR repertoires likely differ from those in blood. About 5% of naive CD4, roughly 3.6% of naive CD8, around 2.3% of memory CD4, and around 0.42% of memory CD8 clonotypes were shared across several donors. Incomplete sequencing was indicated by rarefaction of sorted-subset datasets, despite the large sequencing depth. Larger estimated clonotype richness was generally found for naive subsets than for memory subsets. Based on pairwise subsampling, the degree of clonotype sharing among donors was expected to be affected by sequencing depth. The small number of donors limited the genetic and exposure-history diversity represented.

Healthy HIV-negative adults with no recently reported acute infections or vaccinations were included as donors. Every donor was a Caucasian adult living in Nashville, Tennessee, USA. CD4+ T cells were enriched by magnetic negative selection; naive cells were then positively selected on CD45RA, and the negative fraction formed the memory subset. Blood was collected by leukapheresis, and PBMCs were isolated by Ficoll-Histopaque density gradient centrifugation and then cryopreserved in liquid nitrogen vapor phase. Analytical flow cytometry was used to check the purity and quantity of each magnetically sorted T cell population. From each sorted fraction, genomic DNA was isolated and quantified by UV absorbance on a Nanodrop 2000c. TCR CDR3 regions were amplified from genomic DNA by multiplex PCR using the deep immunoSEQ assay. Extracted genomic DNA from each cell subset was distributed evenly across all wells of several immunoSEQ 96-well plates, and each plate was treated as a replicate. For sorted subsets, each replicate PCR was loaded with approximately 190 ng genomic DNA, equivalent to about 33,000 T cell genomes. Purified libraries were quantified with a Qubit 3.0 fluorometer, sized on a Bioanalyzer 2100, and re-quantified with the KAPA Library Quantification kit. Every immunoSEQ 96-well plate was sequenced on a dedicated single-read 150-cycle Illumina NextSeq 550 flow cell. The study's processing was this. Because the immunoSEQ output included only junctional sequences and no quality scores, the filtering could not be the same as the filtering used for full-length reads. To assign V/J genes and CDR3, sequences were annotated using PyIR, a Python wrapper for IgBLAST v1.9, with IMGT germline references. Reads were removed for weak V/J assignments (E-value above 1e-6), missing CDR3, stop codons, out-of-frame junctions, or ambiguous translated residues. V3J clonotypes were defined by identical inferred V gene, J gene, and CDR3 amino acid sequence. Percentage overlap between repertoires was calculated by dividing the number of shared unique clonotypes by the size of the smaller repertoire. Repertoire richness was assessed with RTK rarefaction, the Chao1 estimator, and Recon v2.1 estimates of unobserved clonotypes. Generation probabilities for all TCRbeta clonotypes obtained by the gDNA method from a handful of donors were computed using OLGA. The source is immuneACCESS, and TCRdb retained only in-frame sequences with V and J called. Part of the clones is not carried over; for the studies checked, unresolved V genes explain less than half of this, and the remainder is unexplained. V, J and clone size were drawn from that table, and D and trimming were deduced from the DNA. Recorded for this sample are about 1.1 million clones; around three quarters of them occurred a single time. Approximately 0.52% of the sample comes from the top ten.

On this clone itself: No cognate antigen has been identified for it. Base qualities are missing; no much larger clone stands one base away.

From the cysteine through the phenylalanine, the CDR3 covers 13 amino acids. This entry keeps only the CDR3 DNA: 39 bases, framed from base 1. As encoded in the germline V gene, CDR1 is SGHTA while CDR2 is FQGNSA. Trimming at the junction amounts to 5 bases on V and 5 bases on J, and the germline ends lie 12 bases apart. Sequenced material: memory CD4+ T cells from PBMCs. Sample cell subset or site, as interpreted from the label and publication: CD45RA-negative fraction. The chain couples TRBV7-2 to TRBJ1-1; the D gene assignment is ambiguous. This receptor was obtained from a man in his late teens or twenties in good health. Some clones in this sample may be carry-over from other donors' samples. The CDR3 region reads CASSEQKETEAFF. In nucleotides, the sequence is TGTGCCAGCAGCGAACAAAAAGAAACTGAAGCTTTCTTT.